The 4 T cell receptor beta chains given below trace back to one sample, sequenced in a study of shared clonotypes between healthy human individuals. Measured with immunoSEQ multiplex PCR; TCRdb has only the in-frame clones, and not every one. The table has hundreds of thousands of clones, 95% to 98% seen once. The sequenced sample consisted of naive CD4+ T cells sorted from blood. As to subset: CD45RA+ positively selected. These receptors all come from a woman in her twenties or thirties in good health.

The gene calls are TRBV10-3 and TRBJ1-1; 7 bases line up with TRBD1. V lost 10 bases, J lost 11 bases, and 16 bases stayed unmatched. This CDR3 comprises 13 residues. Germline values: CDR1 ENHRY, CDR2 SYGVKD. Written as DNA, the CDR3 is TGTGCCACCGGAACCGGGACAGCCTCACGCGCTTTCTTT. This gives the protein CATGTGTASRAFF.

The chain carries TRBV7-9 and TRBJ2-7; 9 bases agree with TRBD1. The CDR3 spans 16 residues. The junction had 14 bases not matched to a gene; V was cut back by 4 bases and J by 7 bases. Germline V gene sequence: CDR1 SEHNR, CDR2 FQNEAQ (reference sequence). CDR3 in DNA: TGTGCCAGCAGCTCCTGGACAGGGGCAATTTCACGAGAGCAGTACTTC. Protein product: CASSSWTGAISREQYF.

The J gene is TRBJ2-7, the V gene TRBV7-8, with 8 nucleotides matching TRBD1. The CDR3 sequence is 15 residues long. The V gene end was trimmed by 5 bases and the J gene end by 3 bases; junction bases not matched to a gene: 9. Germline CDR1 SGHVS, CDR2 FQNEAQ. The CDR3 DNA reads TGTGCCAGCAGCCCGGCCGGGACAGGTCACTACGAGCAGTACTTC. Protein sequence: CASSPAGTGHYEQYF.

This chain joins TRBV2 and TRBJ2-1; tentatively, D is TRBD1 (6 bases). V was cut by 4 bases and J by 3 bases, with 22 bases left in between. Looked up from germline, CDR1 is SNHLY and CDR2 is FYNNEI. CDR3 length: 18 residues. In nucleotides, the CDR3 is TGTGCCAGCAGTGTTGAGTTTTTGAACAGGGTAAACTACAATGAGCAGTTCTTC. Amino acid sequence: CASSVEFLNRVNYNEQFF.